This TCR beta chain is from a study of CD8 T cells in acute hepatitis C reinfection (TCRdb year 2021). For context, the study as a whole: The study profiled the TCRbeta repertoire of CD8+ T cells specific for the HCV NS3-1073 epitope during acute infection and after viral clearance. A handful of spontaneous resolvers provided paired acute and follow-up samples.

Relative to germline, V is missing 6 bases and J is missing 0 bases, with 10 bases of the junction outside any gene match. Measured from the cysteine to the phenylalanine, the CDR3 is 16 residues long. Only the CDR3 part of the read is kept: 48 bases, read in frame from the first base. CDR1 and CDR2, per the germline V gene, are SGHRS and YFSETQ. Genomic DNA was extracted from FACS-sorted cells, and TCRbeta chains were sequenced through the commercial immunoSEQ service. The published analysis was carried out like this. Repertoire data were analyzed with ImmunoSEQ Analyzer software v3.0 and R v3.5.1. Only productive rearrangements were analyzed, because sequences with stop codons or out-of-frame rearrangements were removed. Simpson diversity, Shannon entropy, CDR3 length and nucleotide addition metrics were supplied by the sequencing provider. Based on frequency, clonotypes were placed into dominant, sub-dominant, low or lowest abundance groups, and clonotypes under 0.1% were left out of most analyses. A CDR3 amino acid clonotype was designated public if detected in at least two subjects at a cumulative frequency of at least 0.5%. TCRdb retrieved this table from immuneACCESS and kept in-frame rearrangements only. Not all clones are present; in checked studies, unresolved V genes account for under half, and no reason is known for the remainder. That table furnishes V, J and clone size, whereas the DNA furnished D and trimming. The sample records about 38,000 clones, over 75% of which are singletons. The ten largest clones represent 9.5% to 13% of the sample.

Paper-wide results and their limitations: It was rare for CDR3 sequences to be shared with other epitopes, and exact matching may have been limited by differing sequencing approaches. Diversity in the NS3-1073 specific repertoires was high, and no significant differences in diversity emerged among acute resolver, follow-up resolver and acute chronic samples. All groups showed preferential use of the TRBV04 and TRBV06 gene families, a pattern that overrepresentation in the naive pool did not explain. Regardless of outcome, roughly 12 public clonotypes were found, and one public clonotype used V04-02/J02-02. Because bulk sequencing covered only the TCRbeta chain, the alphabeta pairing of public clonotypes could not be determined. Follow-up repertoires were not available for chronically infected subjects, because NS3-1073 specific cells were too rare to be sorted.

This clone was counted a few times. Its binding antigen is unknown. Per-base quality was not reported, and no clone a single base away is much larger than it. The sample's time point label, decoded: naive CD8 control sorted from an acute-time-point sample. Enrolled in the Montreal Hepatitis C Cohort (HEPCO) in Canada, the donors were people who inject drugs, and these donors were followed every 3 months. Acute primary HCV infection was defined as a positive HCV RNA or antibody test that came after a negative test within the prior 24 weeks. Surface staining used CD3, CD8 and CD45RO antibodies, with an aqua fixable dye to exclude dead cells. The cohort included 8 spontaneous resolvers, defined as subjects with HCV RNA clearance within 24 weeks. Frozen stocks of peripheral blood mononuclear cells were first thawed, after which negative isolation of CD8+ T cells was carried out using the MACS CD8+ T cell Isolation Kit. Sorting of the cells was done on a BD FACSAria II cell sorter.

The sequence was collected from a woman between 18 and 30 years old who spontaneously cleared hepatitis C infection. The chain couples TRBV5-1 to TRBJ2-3; TRBD2 matches 7 bases in the middle. Specimen: naive CD8+ T cells from PBMCs. The cell subset or site label here, explained by the study, means: sorted total naive CD45RO-negative CD8+ T cells. The base sequence is TGCGCCAGCACCCCCTGGGGGGGGTCTAGCACAGATACGCAGTATTTT. Its coded protein is CASTPWGGSSTDTQYF. With the portions outside the CDR3 filled from the reference TRBV5-1 and TRBJ2-3 genes, the complete variable region becomes KAGVTQTPRYLIKTRGQQVTLSCSPISGHRSVSWYQQTPGQGLQFLFEYFSETQRNKGNFPGRFSGRQFSNSRSEMNVSTLELGDSALYLCASTPWGGSSTDTQYFGPGTRLTVL.